The clone carrying this TCR beta chain has only a few counts. Per germline, CDR1 SGHVS and CDR2 FNYEAQ. V shed 4 bases, J shed 5 bases, and the junction held 4 bases outside the gene matches. There are 14 residues in the CDR3. The data belong to a study of cytomegalovirus exposure and HLA in healthy donors. There were likely unrecorded immune exposures, though donors were nominally healthy when sampled. The PCR employed 60 Vbeta primers together with 13 Jbeta primers. Repertoires were generated with immunoSEQ multiplex PCR, while TCRdb's copy carries only in-frame clones and drops some. Counted here are about 170,000 clones, about 65% occurring once; the ten biggest clones make up about 1.6%.

The chain links TRBV7-6 to TRBJ2-7; TRBD1 aligns across 11 bases. The TCR sequence derives from a girl between 10 and 17 years old in good health and CMV-seronegative. Sequencing was done on a sample of PBMCs. The CDR3 bases are TGTGCCAGCAGCTCCGGGACAGGGGGACACGAGCAGTACTTC. Translating gives CASSSGTGGHEQYF. The variable domain in full, completed from reference TRBV7-6 and TRBJ2-7, reads GAGVSQSPRYKVTKRGQDVALRCDPISGHVSLYWYRQALGQGPEFLTYFNYEAQQDKSGLPNDRFSAERPEGSISTLTIQRTEQRDSAMYRCASSSGTGGHEQYFGPGTRLTVT.